Listed below are T cell receptor beta chains from one sample, sequenced in a study of response to subunit inactivated influenza vaccine. TCRdb processed the RT-PCR reads anew with MiXCR; each CDR3 protein has one entry. Here the sample spans about 700,000 distinct CDR3 sequences, around 15% being singletons. The material sequenced was PBMCs from blood, taken around two weeks before vaccination. The receptors stem from a man aged 45-65 years who received an inactivated influenza vaccine. Each CDR3 is given with its conserved first and last residue.

J gene: TRBJ2-7
V gene: TRBV28
CDR3 protein: CASRGGGSYEQYF

J gene: TRBJ1-5
V gene: TRBV7-2
CDR3 protein: CASSPRGQGDNQPQHF

J gene: TRBJ1-5
V gene: TRBV6-2/TRBV6-3
CDR3 protein: CASTLEPGQGFQPQHF

J gene: TRBJ1-5
V gene: TRBV28
CDR3 protein: CASRNPGQGSGNQPQHF

J gene: TRBJ2-1
V gene: TRBV28
CDR3 protein: CASSPTDRYNEQFF

J gene: TRBJ2-1
V gene: TRBV7-9
CDR3 protein: CASSLPGQFNEQFF

J gene: TRBJ1-6
V gene: TRBV2
CDR3 protein: CASNERQVTLQTYNSPLHF

J gene: TRBJ2-3
V gene: TRBV5-1
CDR3 protein: CASSPGTEWGDTQYF

J gene: TRBJ1-3
V gene: TRBV6-5
CDR3 protein: CASSYDGQFSGNTIYF

J gene: TRBJ1-2
V gene: TRBV2
CDR3 protein: CASSERAIVDGYTF

J gene: TRBJ2-5
V gene: TRBV6-1
CDR3 protein: CASRTTGLAPWGSETQYF

J gene: TRBJ2-7
V gene: TRBV28
CDR3 protein: CASSTSYGPRTDEQYF

J gene: TRBJ2-5
V gene: TRBV7-9
CDR3 protein: CASSLAPGLATETQYF

J gene: TRBJ2-7
V gene: TRBV3-1
CDR3 protein: CASSPKGPSPRDSVTYEQYF

J gene: TRBJ2-1
V gene: TRBV29-1
CDR3 protein: CSVGGGTYNEQFF

J gene: TRBJ2-2
V gene: TRBV7-2
CDR3 protein: CASRRLAGANTGELFF

J gene: TRBJ2-7
V gene: TRBV20-1
CDR3 protein: CRAGTDSYEQYF

J gene: TRBJ1-5
V gene: TRBV6-5
CDR3 protein: CASSYSARGNQPQHF

J gene: TRBJ2-7
V gene: TRBV20-1
CDR3 protein: CRASTGTGGYEQYF

J gene: TRBJ2-3
V gene: TRBV27
CDR3 protein: CASSLSYGTDTQYF

J gene: TRBJ2-2
V gene: TRBV27
CDR3 protein: CASSWESGWDTGELFF

J gene: TRBJ1-5
V gene: TRBV7-2
CDR3 protein: CASSLADGNQPQHF